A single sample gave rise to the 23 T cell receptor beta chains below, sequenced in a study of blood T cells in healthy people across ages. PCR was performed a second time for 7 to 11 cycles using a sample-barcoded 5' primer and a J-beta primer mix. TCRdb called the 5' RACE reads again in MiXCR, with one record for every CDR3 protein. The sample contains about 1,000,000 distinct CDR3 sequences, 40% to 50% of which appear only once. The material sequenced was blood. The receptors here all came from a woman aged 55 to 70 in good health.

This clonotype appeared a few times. This CDR3 reads CASSGRLAGGSNEQFF. The CDR3 bases are TGTGCCAGCAGCGGCCGACTAGCGGGAGGATCAAATGAGCAGTTCTTC. The chain links TRBV7-6 to TRBJ2-1; 13 bases are shared with TRBD2. The germline V gene encodes CDR1 SGHVS and CDR2 FNYEAQ. The CDR3 contains 16 residues. The trim removed 5 bases at V and 7 bases at J, leaving 8 bases unmatched.

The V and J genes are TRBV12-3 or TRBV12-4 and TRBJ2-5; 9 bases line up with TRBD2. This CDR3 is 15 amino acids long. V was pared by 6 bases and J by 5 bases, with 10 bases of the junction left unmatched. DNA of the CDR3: TGTGCCAGCAGACGTGGGACTAGCAACGGCGAGACCCAGTACTTC. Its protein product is CASRRGTSNGETQYF.

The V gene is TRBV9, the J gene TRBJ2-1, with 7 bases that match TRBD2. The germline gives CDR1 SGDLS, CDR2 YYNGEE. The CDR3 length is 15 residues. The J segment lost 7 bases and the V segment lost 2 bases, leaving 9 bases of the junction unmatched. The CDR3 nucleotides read TGTGCCAGCAGCGTCGGCGGGAGTTATGGGAATGAGCAGTTCTTC. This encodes CASSVGGSYGNEQFF.

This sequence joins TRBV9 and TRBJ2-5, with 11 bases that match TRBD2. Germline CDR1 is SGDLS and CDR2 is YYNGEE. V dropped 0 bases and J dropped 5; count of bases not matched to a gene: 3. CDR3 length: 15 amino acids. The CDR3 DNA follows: TGTGCCAGCAGCGTAGTAGCGGGAGGGGACGAGACCCAGTACTTC. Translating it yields CASSVVAGGDETQYF.

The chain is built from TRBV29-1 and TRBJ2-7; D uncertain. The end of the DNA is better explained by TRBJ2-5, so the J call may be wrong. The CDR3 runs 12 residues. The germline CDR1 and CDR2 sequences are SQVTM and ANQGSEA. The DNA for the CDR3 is TGCAGCATCCGATGGGGTGGGGAGACCCAGTACTTC. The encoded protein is CSIRWGGETQYF.

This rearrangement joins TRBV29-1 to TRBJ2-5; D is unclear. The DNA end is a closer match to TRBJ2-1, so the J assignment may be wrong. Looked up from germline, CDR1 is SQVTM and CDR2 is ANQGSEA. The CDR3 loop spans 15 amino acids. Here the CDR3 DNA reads TGCAGCGTTGATGGTGGCAGAATTAACCAAGAGACCCAGTTCTTC. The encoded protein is CSVDGGRINQETQFF.

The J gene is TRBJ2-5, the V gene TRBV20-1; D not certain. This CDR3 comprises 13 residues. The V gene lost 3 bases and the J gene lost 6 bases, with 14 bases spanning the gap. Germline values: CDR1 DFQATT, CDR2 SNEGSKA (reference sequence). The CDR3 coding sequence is TGCAGTGCTAGCCCCCTTGGGTTACAGACCCAGTACTTC. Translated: CSASPLGLQTQYF.

The CDR3 here is CASGEDRSQETQYF. In DNA, the CDR3 is TGTGCCAGCGGAGAAGACAGGTCCCAAGAGACCCAGTACTTC. The chain uses TRBV2 and TRBJ2-5; possibly TRBD1 for D (6 bases). CDR3 size: 14 residues. Germline V gene lookup returns CDR1 SNHLY and CDR2 FYNNEI. V was shortened by 8 bases and J by 1 base, with 14 bases between the two germline ends.

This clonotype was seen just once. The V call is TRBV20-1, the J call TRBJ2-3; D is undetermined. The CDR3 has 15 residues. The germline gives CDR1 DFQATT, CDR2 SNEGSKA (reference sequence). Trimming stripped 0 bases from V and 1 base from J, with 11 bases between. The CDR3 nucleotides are TGCAGTGCTAGAGAAGTTGAACGGGGCACAGATACGCAGTATTTT. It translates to CSAREVERGTDTQYF.

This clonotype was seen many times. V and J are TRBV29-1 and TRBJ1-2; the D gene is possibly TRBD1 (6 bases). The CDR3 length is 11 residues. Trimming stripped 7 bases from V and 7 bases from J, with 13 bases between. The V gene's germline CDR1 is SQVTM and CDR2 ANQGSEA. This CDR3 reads CSGGGEGGYTF. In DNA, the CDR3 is TGCAGCGGAGGGGGAGAGGGTGGCTACACCTTC.

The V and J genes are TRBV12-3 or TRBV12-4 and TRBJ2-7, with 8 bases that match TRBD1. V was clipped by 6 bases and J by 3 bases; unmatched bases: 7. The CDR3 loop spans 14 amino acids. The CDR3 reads CASSLQGAYYEQYF. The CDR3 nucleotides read TGTGCCAGCAGCCTTCAGGGGGCTTACTACGAGCAGTACTTC.

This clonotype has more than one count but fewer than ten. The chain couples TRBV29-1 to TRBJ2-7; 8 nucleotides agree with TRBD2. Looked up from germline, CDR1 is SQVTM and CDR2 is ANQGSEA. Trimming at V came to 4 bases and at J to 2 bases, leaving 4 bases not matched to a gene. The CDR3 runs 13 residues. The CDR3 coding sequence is TGCAGCGTTGGAACCGGGAGGGCCTACGAGCAGTACTTC. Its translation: CSVGTGRAYEQYF.

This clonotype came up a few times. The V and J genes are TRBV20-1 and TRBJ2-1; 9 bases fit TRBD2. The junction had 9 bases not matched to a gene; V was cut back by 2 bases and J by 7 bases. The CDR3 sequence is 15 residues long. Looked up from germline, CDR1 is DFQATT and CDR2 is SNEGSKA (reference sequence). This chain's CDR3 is CSARTEAGGYNEQFF. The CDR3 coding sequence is TGCAGTGCTAGAACTGAAGCGGGAGGTTATAATGAGCAGTTCTTC.

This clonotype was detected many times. The CDR3 loop reads CASSSLRTGTSGRTDTQYF. The CDR3 region has the DNA TGCGCCAGCAGCTCCTTACGCACCGGGACTAGCGGCCGCACAGATACGCAGTATTTT. The chain recombines TRBV5-1 with TRBJ2-3; 11 nucleotides match TRBD2. This CDR3 comprises 19 residues. Per the germline V gene, CDR1 is SGHRS and CDR2 is YFSETQ. V gave up 3 bases and J gave up 1 base; unmatched junction bases: 13.

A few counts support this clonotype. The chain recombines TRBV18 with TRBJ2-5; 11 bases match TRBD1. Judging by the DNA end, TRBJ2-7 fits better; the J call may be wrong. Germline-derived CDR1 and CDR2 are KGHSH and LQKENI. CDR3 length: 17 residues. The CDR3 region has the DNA TGTGCCAGCTCACCACTGACCGTGGGACAGGGGGCCTACGAGCAGTACTTC. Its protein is CASSPLTVGQGAYEQYF.

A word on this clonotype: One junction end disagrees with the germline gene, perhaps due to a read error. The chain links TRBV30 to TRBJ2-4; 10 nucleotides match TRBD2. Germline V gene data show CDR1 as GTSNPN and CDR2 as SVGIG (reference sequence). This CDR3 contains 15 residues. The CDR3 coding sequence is TGTGCCTGGAGTCGGAGCGGGAGGGCCACAAACATTCAGTACTTC. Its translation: CAWSRSGRATNIQYF.

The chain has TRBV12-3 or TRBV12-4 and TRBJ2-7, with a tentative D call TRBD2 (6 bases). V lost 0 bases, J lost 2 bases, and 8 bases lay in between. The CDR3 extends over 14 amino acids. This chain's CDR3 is CASSLAEGTYEQYF. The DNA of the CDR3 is TGTGCCAGCAGTTTAGCGGAGGGTACCTACGAGCAGTACTTC.

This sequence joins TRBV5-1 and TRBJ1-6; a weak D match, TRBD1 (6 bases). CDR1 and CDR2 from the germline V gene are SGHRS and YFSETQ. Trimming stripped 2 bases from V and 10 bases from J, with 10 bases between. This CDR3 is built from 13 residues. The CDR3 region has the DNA TGCGCCAGCAGCTTTGGACAGCACTCACCCCTCCACTTT. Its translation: CASSFGQHSPLHF.

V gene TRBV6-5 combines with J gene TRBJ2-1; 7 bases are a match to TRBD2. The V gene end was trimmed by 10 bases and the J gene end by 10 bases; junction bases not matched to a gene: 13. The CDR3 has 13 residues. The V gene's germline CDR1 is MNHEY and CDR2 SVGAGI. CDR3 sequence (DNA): TGTGCCATCAGCCCAGCGGGAACCGACGAGCAGTTCTTC. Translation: CAISPAGTDEQFF.

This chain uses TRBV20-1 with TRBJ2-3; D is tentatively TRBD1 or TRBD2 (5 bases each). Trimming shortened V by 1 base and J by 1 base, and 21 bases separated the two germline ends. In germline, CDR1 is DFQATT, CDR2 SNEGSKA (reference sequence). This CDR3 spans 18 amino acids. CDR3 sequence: CSARGRRSGRARTDTQYF. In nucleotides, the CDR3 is TGCAGTGCTAGAGGCCGCCGTTCGGGGCGGGCGCGCACAGATACGCAGTATTTT.

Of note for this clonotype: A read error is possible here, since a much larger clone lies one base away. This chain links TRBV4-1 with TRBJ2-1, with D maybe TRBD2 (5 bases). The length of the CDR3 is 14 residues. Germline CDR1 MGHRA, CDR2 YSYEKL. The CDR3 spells CANSQVEAWNEQFF. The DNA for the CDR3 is TGCGCCAACAGCCAAGTGGAGGCATGGAATGAGCAGTTCTTC.

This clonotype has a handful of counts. CDR3: CASSQDRDRGDLQETQYF. CDR3 in DNA: TGTGCCAGCAGCCAAGATCGGGACAGGGGAGATCTTCAAGAGACCCAGTACTTC. This chain links TRBV4-2 with TRBJ2-5; 10 bases fit TRBD1. The CDR3 is made up of 18 amino acids. The V gene end was trimmed by 0 bases and the J gene end by 2 bases; junction bases not matched to a gene: 9. Germline V gene data show CDR1 as LGHNA and CDR2 as YNFKEQ.

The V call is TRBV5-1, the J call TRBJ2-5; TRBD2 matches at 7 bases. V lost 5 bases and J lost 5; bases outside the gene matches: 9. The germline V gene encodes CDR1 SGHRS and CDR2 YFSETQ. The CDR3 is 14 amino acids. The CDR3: CASSLAVLRETQYF. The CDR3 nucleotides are TGCGCCAGCAGTCTAGCGGTCCTCAGGGAGACCCAGTACTTC.